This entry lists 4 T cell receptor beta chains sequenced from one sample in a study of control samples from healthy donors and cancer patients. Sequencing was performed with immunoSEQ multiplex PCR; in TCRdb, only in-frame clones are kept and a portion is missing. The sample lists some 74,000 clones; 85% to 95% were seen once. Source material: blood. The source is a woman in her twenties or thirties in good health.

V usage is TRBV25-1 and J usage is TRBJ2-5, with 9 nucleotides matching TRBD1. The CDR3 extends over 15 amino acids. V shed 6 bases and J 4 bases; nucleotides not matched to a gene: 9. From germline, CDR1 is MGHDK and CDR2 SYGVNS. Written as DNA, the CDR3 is TGTGCCAGCAGCTATAGGACAGGGGCAGTAGAGACCCAGTACTTC. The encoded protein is CASSYRTGAVETQYF.

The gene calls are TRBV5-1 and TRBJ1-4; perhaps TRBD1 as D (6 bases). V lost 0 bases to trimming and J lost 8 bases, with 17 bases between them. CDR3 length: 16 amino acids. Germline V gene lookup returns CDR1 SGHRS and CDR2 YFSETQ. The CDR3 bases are TGCGCCAGCAGCTTGGTGGGTAGGGGGACGGAGGAAAAACTGTTTTTT. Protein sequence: CASSLVGRGTEEKLFF.

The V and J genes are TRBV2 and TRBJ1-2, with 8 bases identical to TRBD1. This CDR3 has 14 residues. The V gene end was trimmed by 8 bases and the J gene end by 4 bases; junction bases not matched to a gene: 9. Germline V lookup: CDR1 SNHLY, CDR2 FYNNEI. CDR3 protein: CASLNPDRAYGYTF. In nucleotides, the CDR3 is TGTGCCAGCCTCAACCCGGACAGGGCCTATGGCTACACCTTC. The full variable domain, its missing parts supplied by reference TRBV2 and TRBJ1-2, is EPEVTQTPSHQVTQMGQEVILRCVPISNHLYFYWYRQILGQKVEFLVSFYNNEISEKSEIFDDQFSVERPDGSNFTLKIRSTKLEDSAMYFCASLNPDRAYGYTFGSGTRLTVV.

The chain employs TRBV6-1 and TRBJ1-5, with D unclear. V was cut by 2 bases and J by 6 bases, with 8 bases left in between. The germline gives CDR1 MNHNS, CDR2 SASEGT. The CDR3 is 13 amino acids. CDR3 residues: CASSELASQPQHF. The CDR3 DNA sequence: TGTGCCAGCAGTGAATTGGCGTCTCAGCCCCAGCATTTT.